One and the same sample provided the 31 T cell receptor beta chains below, sequenced in a study of T cells in Graves' hyperthyroidism and ophthalmopathy. RNA transcripts provided the source from which TCR beta CDR3 regions were amplified. First-round RT-PCR of the TCR CDR3 relied on the HTBI primer set. Via MiXCR, TCRdb re-called the multiplex PCR reads, giving one row per CDR3 protein. This sample has approximately 330,000 distinct CDR3 sequences, with 15% to 20% found just once. Sequencing was done on a sample of blood. These receptors were obtained from a woman aged 45-65 years with Graves' hyperthyroidism.

This clonotype was observed many times. The rearrangement joins TRBV2 to TRBJ2-1; D perhaps matches TRBD1 (6 bases). CDR1 and CDR2 from the germline V gene are SNHLY and FYNNEI. The V and J ends lost 6 bases and 5 bases respectively, with 17 bases between them. This CDR3 spans 15 amino acids. CDR3 in amino acids: CASSPGHSANNEQFF. For the CDR3, the DNA is TGTGCCAGCAGCCCGGGACATTCGGCCAACAATGAGCAGTTCTTC.

The rearrangement uses TRBV29-1 and TRBJ1-6; D unresolved. CDR3 length: 11 residues. Trimming stripped 8 bases from V and 9 bases from J, with 11 bases between. Germline V CDR1 and CDR2: SQVTM, ANQGSEA. CDR3 nucleotide sequence: TGCAGCCCTGGATGTGCTTCACCCCTCCACTTT. Residues: CSPGCASPLHF. The variable domain in full, with the rest retrieved from reference TRBV29-1 and TRBJ1-6, is SAVISQKPSRDICQRGTSLTIQCQVDSQVTMMFWYRQQPGQSLTLIATANQGSEATYESGFVIDKFPISRPNLTFSTLTVSNMSPEDSSIYLCSPGCASPLHFGNGTRLTVT.

The rearrangement joins TRBV2 to TRBJ1-2; D is perhaps TRBD1 (6 bases). With 6 bases removed from V and 0 bases from J, the gap between germline ends came to 14 bases. The CDR3 has 15 residues. The germline V gene has CDR1 SNHLY and CDR2 FYNNEI. This CDR3 reads CASSVEGGTNYGYTF. Here the CDR3 DNA reads TGTGCCAGCAGCGTAGAAGGGGGAACTAACTATGGCTACACCTTC.

This clonotype showed up just a few times. V gene TRBV2 combines with J gene TRBJ1-6, with D possibly being TRBD1 (5 bases). Trimming took 3 bases from V and 9 from J, leaving 24 bases between them. Germline-derived CDR1 and CDR2 are SNHLY and FYNNEI. This CDR3 is 18 amino acids long. This CDR3 is CASSDPQNQGSEFSPLHF. In nucleotides, the CDR3 is TGTGCCAGCAGTGATCCACAGAACCAGGGTTCTGAGTTTTCACCCCTCCACTTT.

In this sample, this clonotype turned up many times. This chain connects TRBV18 to TRBJ2-5; a weak D match, TRBD2 (6 bases). V was shortened by 0 bases and J by 5 bases, with 10 bases between the two germline ends. The CDR3 is 14 amino acids. Germline V gene lookup returns CDR1 KGHSH and CDR2 LQKENI. For the CDR3, the DNA is TGTGCCAGCTCACCACCGGCGGGGCCGGAGACCCAGTACTTC. Protein: CASSPPAGPETQYF.

In regard to this clonotype: Given a much more abundant clone one base away, this may be a read error. The chain employs TRBV28 and TRBJ2-1; D not resolved. Per germline, CDR1 MDHEN and CDR2 SYDVKM. This CDR3 is built from 18 residues. The V and J ends lost 1 base and 10 bases respectively, with 26 bases between them. The CDR3: CASSLFTAASTKVGEQFF. Here the CDR3 DNA reads TGTGCCAGCAGTTTATTTACGGCGGCTAGTACTAAGGTGGGAGAGCAGTTCTTC.

In its sample, this clonotype was seen a few times. CDR3 in amino acids: CASSAPGQGTYEQYF. The DNA for the CDR3 is TGTGCCAGCAGCGCACCGGGACAGGGAACCTACGAGCAGTACTTC. The chain uses TRBV7-8 and TRBJ2-7; 9 positions match TRBD1. The CDR3 covers 15 residues. Germline values: CDR1 SGHVS, CDR2 FQNEAQ. Germline trimming cut 5 bases from V and 2 bases from J; bases unmatched to any gene: 7.

This chain uses TRBV4-1 with TRBJ2-5; perhaps TRBD2 as D (6 bases). V was trimmed by 5 bases and J by 2 bases, leaving 15 bases between them. This CDR3 has 15 residues. Germline CDR1 is MGHRA and CDR2 is YSYEKL. CDR3 nucleotide sequence: TGCGCCAGCAGCTCCGGGGGTGGCGGGCAAGAGACCCAGTACTTC. This encodes CASSSGGGGQETQYF.

With regard to this clonotype: A read error may be the cause here, since a much bigger clone is one base away. The rearrangement uses TRBV18 and TRBJ1-2; D possibly corresponds to TRBD1 (6 bases). Trimming removed 8 bases at V and 7 bases at J, with 11 bases between. In germline, CDR1 is KGHSH, CDR2 LQKENI. CDR3 length: 11 amino acids. Written as DNA, the CDR3 is TGTGCCAGCCCACAGGGTTTTGGCTACACCTTC. It translates to CASPQGFGYTF. Supplemented by reference TRBV18 and TRBJ1-2, the full variable domain reads NAGVMQNPRHLVRRRGQEARLRCSPMKGHSHVYWYRQLPEEGLKFMVYLQKENIIDESGMPKERFSAEFPKEGPSILRIQQVVRGDSAAYFCASPQGFGYTFGSGTRLTVV.

This clonotype was observed at least ten times. V and J are TRBV12-3 or TRBV12-4 and TRBJ1-1, with a weak D call TRBD1 (5 bases). Trimming took 7 bases from V and 5 from J, leaving 11 bases between them. The CDR3 loop spans 12 amino acids. The CDR3 region has the DNA TGTGCCAGCATTCTTCAGGGAACTGAAGCTTTCTTT. This sequence encodes CASILQGTEAFF.

This clonotype was seen more than once but under ten times. The V call is TRBV5-1, the J call TRBJ2-2, with D possibly matching TRBD2 (6 bases). This CDR3 comprises 15 residues. V lost 5 bases and J lost 6, with 17 bases in between. Germline V gene sequence: CDR1 SGHRS, CDR2 YFSETQ. In DNA, the CDR3 is TGCGCCAGCAGGATGTGGATCGGGGGATCCGGGGAGCTGTTTTTT. Amino acids: CASRMWIGGSGELFF.

Only a few counts were recorded for this clonotype. The rearrangement links TRBV9 to TRBJ2-1; D is perhaps TRBD1 (5 bases). V lost 2 bases and J lost 7, with 22 bases in between. The CDR3 loop spans 17 amino acids. Germline CDR1 reads SGDLS; CDR2 reads YYNGEE. DNA for the CDR3: TGTGCCAGCAGCGTGACTTGGGGCTCCTCGTGGGCAAATGAGCAGTTCTTC. Translation gives CASSVTWGSSWANEQFF.

This clonotype has a single count. As the CDR3 is not closed by the conserved phenylalanine or tryptophan, this likely results from a read error. V usage is TRBV6-1 and J usage is TRBJ1-1; D is ambiguous. This CDR3 has 12 residues. Germline CDR1 is MNHNS and CDR2 is SASEGT. V lost 5 bases and J lost 7, with 11 bases in between. CDR3 sequence: CASSKLGSEAFL. The CDR3 DNA reads TGTGCCAGCAGTAAACTTGGCAGTGAAGCTTTCCTT.

This clonotype was seen repeatedly, ten times or more. The rearrangement uses TRBV6-1 and TRBJ1-1; D not resolved. The CDR3 runs 13 residues. The germline V gene encodes CDR1 MNHNS and CDR2 SASEGT. Trimming pared 4 bases from V and 6 bases from J, leaving 12 bases between. CDR3 DNA: TGTGCCAGCAGTGTCTCGGCGGCCTCTGAAGCTTTCTTT. This sequence encodes CASSVSAASEAFF.

The chain links TRBV6-5 to TRBJ2-3, with 10 bases lining up with TRBD2. The germline CDR1 and CDR2 sequences are MNHEY and SVGAGI. V lost 2 bases to trimming and J lost 6 bases; unmatched junction nucleotides: 8. The CDR3 consists of 16 residues. This chain's CDR3 is CASSYAPAGGRDTQYF. The CDR3 region has the DNA TGTGCCAGCAGTTACGCCCCAGCGGGAGGGAGGGATACGCAGTATTTT.

V and J are TRBV12-3 or TRBV12-4 and TRBJ2-7, with no clear D. The CDR3 length is 14 residues. The V end lost 3 bases, the J end lost 3 bases, and 12 bases lay between the germline ends. The CDR3 DNA reads as TGTGCCAGCAGTTTGTCCCCCGATGGCTACGAGCAGTACGTC. Its protein is CASSLSPDGYEQYV.

This clonotype has a handful of counts. The chain recombines TRBV20-1 with TRBJ2-4; TRBD1 agrees at 10 bases. Germline CDR1 reads DFQATT; CDR2 reads SNEGSKA (reference sequence). The CDR3 contains 13 residues. V trimming: 6 bases; J trimming: 5 bases; junction bases outside the gene matches: 4. As DNA, the CDR3 is TGCAGTGCACGGACAGGGGGGGAAAACATTCAGTACTTC. Translation gives CSARTGGENIQYF.

There are a few counts of this clonotype. A much larger clone lies one base from this, so it may be a read error. The V call is TRBV2, the J call TRBJ1-5; D is unclear. From germline, CDR1 is SNHLY and CDR2 FYNNEI. Trimming removed 3 bases at V and 7 bases at J, with 16 bases between. CDR3 length: 15 residues. The CDR3 spells CASSEDGVGKQPQHF. CDR3 bases: TGTGCCAGCAGTGAGGACGGGGTAGGAAAGCAGCCCCAGCATTTT.

The chain uses TRBV12-3 or TRBV12-4 and TRBJ2-1; 7 bases map to TRBD2. This CDR3 region has 17 residues. V shed 6 bases and J 1 base; nucleotides not matched to a gene: 12. The DNA for the CDR3 is TGTGCCAGCAGCCCATACGCGGGGGTCAAGTCCTACAATGAGCAGTTCTTC. Protein: CASSPYAGVKSYNEQFF.

The table lists this clonotype with a few counts. This chain links TRBV11-1 with TRBJ2-3, with D possibly being TRBD1 (6 bases). Germline CDR1 and CDR2: SGHAT and FQDESV (reference sequence). The CDR3 is made up of 15 amino acids. Trimming stripped 0 bases from V and 2 bases from J, with 9 bases between. CDR3 DNA: TGTGCCAGCAGCTTAGCGACAGGCCCCACAGATACGCAGTATTTT. This gives the protein CASSLATGPTDTQYF.

This clonotype was detected ten times or more. The chain carries TRBV5-6 and TRBJ2-7; no reliable D call. CDR3 length equals 13 residues. Looked up from germline, CDR1 is SGHDT and CDR2 is YYEEEE. V was cut by 5 bases and J by 7 bases, with 16 bases left in between. CDR3 protein: CASSQAPSGEQYF. The CDR3 nucleotides are TGTGCCAGCAGTCAGGCCCCGTCCGGGGAGCAGTACTTC.

V gene TRBV12-3 or TRBV12-4 combines with J gene TRBJ2-7; TRBD1 is a possible D gene (6 bases). V was clipped by 1 base and J by 3 bases, with 10 bases between them. The CDR3 covers 14 residues. The CDR3 spells CASSLVQGFYEQYF. Here the CDR3 DNA reads TGTGCCAGCAGTTTAGTGCAGGGGTTCTACGAGCAGTACTTC.

This clonotype was counted ten times or more. This chain uses TRBV3-1 with TRBJ1-5, with D unresolved. The CDR3 loop spans 15 amino acids. V was cut by 1 base and J by 3 bases, with 10 bases left in between. Germline CDR1 LGHDT, CDR2 YNNKEL (reference sequence). CDR3 coding DNA: TGTGCCAGCAGCCAAGGAGACGGATACAATCAGCCCCAGCATTTT. Amino acid sequence: CASSQGDGYNQPQHF.

The V gene is TRBV7-9, the J gene TRBJ1-2; TRBD1 matches at 12 bases. The CDR3 runs 20 residues. With 7 bases clipped from V and 1 base from J, the junction kept 19 bases outside the gene matches. Germline loops: CDR1 SEHNR, CDR2 FQNEAQ (reference sequence). CDR3 protein: CASNTPLPGQGASDNYGYTF. CDR3 nucleotides: TGTGCCAGCAACACACCACTTCCGGGACAGGGGGCATCTGATAACTATGGCTACACCTTC.

With regard to this clonotype: A much larger clone lies a single base off, so this may be a read error. The chain joins TRBV2 to TRBJ2-4; a weak D match, TRBD2 (6 bases). This CDR3 has 14 residues. The ends were cut back, 6 bases at V and 8 bases at J, with 17 bases in the middle. Germline loops: CDR1 SNHLY, CDR2 FYNNEI. The CDR3 DNA follows: TGTGCCAGCAGGCAGTTAGCGGCGAAGGACATTCAGTACTTC. Protein product: CASRQLAAKDIQYF.

The genes are TRBV6-1 and TRBJ2-5; either TRBD1 or TRBD2 may supply D (5 bases each). Germline V lookup: CDR1 MNHNS, CDR2 SASEGT. With 6 bases removed from V and 7 bases from J, the gap between germline ends came to 21 bases. The CDR3 extends over 15 amino acids. CDR3 nucleotides: TGTGCCAGCAGGGCCTCGGGACCGACCTGGGGGACCCAGTACTTC. It translates to CASRASGPTWGTQYF.

Only a few counts were recorded for this clonotype. The CDR3: CASSLTSGGDSTDTQYF. The CDR3, as DNA: TGTGCCAGCAGCTTGACTAGCGGGGGGGATAGCACAGATACGCAGTATTTT. The chain recombines TRBV7-2 with TRBJ2-3; 14 bases agree with TRBD2. Germline CDR1 SGHTA, CDR2 FQGNSA. Trimming took 3 bases from V and 0 from J; bases not matched to a gene: 2. The CDR3 covers 17 residues.

This clonotype was detected a few times. The chain carries TRBV7-9 and TRBJ1-6; no firm D call. Germline loops: CDR1 SEHNR, CDR2 FQNEAQ (reference sequence). The CDR3 loop spans 12 amino acids. Trimming removed 3 bases from V and 11 bases from J, with 8 bases in between. CDR3 sequence (DNA): TGTGCCAGCAGCTTTAAAAGCACACCCCTCCACTTT. Protein: CASSFKSTPLHF.

The V call is TRBV28, the J call TRBJ1-2; 9 nucleotides agree with TRBD1. The germline gives CDR1 MDHEN, CDR2 SYDVKM. The CDR3 extends over 16 amino acids. V lost 6 bases and J lost 9; bases outside the gene matches: 17. The CDR3 nucleotides are TGTGCCAGCAGATCACAGGGGGCGGAGAGGGGATTTCGCTACACCTTC. Encoded protein: CASRSQGAERGFRYTF.

This clonotype was detected only a few times. V is TRBV19 and J is TRBJ2-2; the D is unclear. V lost 3 bases to trimming and J lost 5 bases, with 7 bases between them. Germline V gene lookup returns CDR1 LNHDA and CDR2 SQIVND (reference sequence). CDR3 length equals 13 residues. CDR3 residues: CASSIQVTGELFF. In nucleotides, the CDR3 is TGTGCCAGTAGTATCCAGGTGACCGGGGAGCTGTTTTTT.

This clonotype occurred many times. The V call is TRBV11-3, the J call TRBJ2-3, with 9 nucleotides matching TRBD1. Germline-derived CDR1 and CDR2 are SGHNT and YENEEA. Losses at the gene ends were 5 bases for V and 0 bases for J; bases not matched to a gene: 6. CDR3 size: 16 residues. CDR3 region: CASSPGQGTSTDTQYF. Here the CDR3 DNA reads TGTGCCAGCAGCCCTGGACAGGGGACGAGCACAGATACGCAGTATTTT.